This TCR beta chain was recovered during a study of shared clonotypes between healthy human individuals. The CDR3 is 13 amino acids. Germline lookup yields CDR1 MNHNY and CDR2 SVGAGI (reference sequence). The junction had 3 bases not matched to a gene; V was cut back by 5 bases and J by 4 bases. This table comes from immunoSEQ multiplex PCR, and its TCRdb copy is limited to in-frame clones, with some not included. Of over a million clones in the sample, around three quarters were seen once. The clonotype originates from a man aged 18 to 29 in good health. Some clones in this sample may be carry-over from other donors' samples. Material for sequencing was memory CD4+ T cells from PBMCs. Subset specified: CD45RA-negative fraction. This chain links TRBV6-6 with TRBJ2-7; 9 nucleotides match TRBD1. The chain's CDR3 is CASSLGTGYEQYF. The CDR3 DNA is TGTGCCAGCAGTCTCGGGACAGGGTACGAGCAGTACTTC.